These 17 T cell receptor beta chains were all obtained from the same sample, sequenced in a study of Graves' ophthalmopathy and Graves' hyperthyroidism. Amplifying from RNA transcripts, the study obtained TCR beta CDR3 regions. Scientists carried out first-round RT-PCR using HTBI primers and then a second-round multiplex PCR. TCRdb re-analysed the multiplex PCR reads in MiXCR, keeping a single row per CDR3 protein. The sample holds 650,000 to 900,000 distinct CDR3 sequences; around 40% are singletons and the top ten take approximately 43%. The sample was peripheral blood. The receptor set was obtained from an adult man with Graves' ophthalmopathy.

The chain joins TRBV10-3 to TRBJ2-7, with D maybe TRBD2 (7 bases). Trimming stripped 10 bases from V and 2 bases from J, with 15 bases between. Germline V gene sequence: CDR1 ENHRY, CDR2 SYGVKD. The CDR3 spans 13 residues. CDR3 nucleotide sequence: TGTGCCAGCAAGCGGGACAACACCTACGAGCAGTACTTC. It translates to CASKRDNTYEQYF.

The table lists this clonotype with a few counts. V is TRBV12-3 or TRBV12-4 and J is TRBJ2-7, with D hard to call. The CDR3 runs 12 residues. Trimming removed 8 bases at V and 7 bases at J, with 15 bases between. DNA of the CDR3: TGTGCCAGCGCCAGCGTCCTCAAAGAGCAGTACTTC. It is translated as CASASVLKEQYF.

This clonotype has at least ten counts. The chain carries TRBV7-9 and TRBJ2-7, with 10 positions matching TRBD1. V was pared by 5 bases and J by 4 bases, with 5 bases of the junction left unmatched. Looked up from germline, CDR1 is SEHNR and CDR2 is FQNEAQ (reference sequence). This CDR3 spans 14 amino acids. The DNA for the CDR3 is TGTGCCAGCAGCCGACAGGGGGCAAGGTACGAGCAGTACTTC. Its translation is CASSRQGARYEQYF.

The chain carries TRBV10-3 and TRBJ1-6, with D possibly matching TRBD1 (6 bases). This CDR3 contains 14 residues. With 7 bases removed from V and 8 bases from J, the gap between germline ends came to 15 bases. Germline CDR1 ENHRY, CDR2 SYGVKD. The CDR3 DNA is TGTGCCATCAAGCCCGGGGCAGGGGATTCACCCCTCCACTTT. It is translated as CAIKPGAGDSPLHF.

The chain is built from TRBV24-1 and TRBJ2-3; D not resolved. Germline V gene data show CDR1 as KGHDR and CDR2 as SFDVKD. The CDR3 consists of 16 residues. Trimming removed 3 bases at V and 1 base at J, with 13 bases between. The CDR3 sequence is CATSDMTPTGTDTQYF. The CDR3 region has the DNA TGTGCCACCAGTGATATGACCCCGACGGGCACAGATACGCAGTATTTT.

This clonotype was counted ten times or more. In nucleotides, the CDR3 is TGTGCCAGCAGCTTATTAGCGGGAGGGCCAGTCTTCAACGAGCAGTACTTC. It is translated as CASSLLAGGPVFNEQYF. This chain links TRBV7-2 with TRBJ2-7; 11 bases are a match to TRBD2. Germline CDR1 is SGHTA and CDR2 is FQGNSA. Trimming at V came to 2 bases and at J to 5 bases, leaving 11 bases not matched to a gene. The CDR3 length is 17 residues.

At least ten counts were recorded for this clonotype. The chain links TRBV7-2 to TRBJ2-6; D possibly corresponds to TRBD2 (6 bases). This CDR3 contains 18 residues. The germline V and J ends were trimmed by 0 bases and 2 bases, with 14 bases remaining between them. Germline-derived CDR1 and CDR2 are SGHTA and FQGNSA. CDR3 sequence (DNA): TGTGCCAGCAGCTTAGCGCGGGTCCTAGCGACTGGGGCCAACGTCCTGACTTTC. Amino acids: CASSLARVLATGANVLTF.

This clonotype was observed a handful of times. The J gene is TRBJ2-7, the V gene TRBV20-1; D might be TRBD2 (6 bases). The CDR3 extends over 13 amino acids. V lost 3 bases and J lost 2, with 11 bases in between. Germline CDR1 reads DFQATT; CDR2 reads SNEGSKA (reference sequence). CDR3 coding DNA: TGCAGTGCTAGCAATAGCGGAACCTACGAGCAGTACTTC. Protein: CSASNSGTYEQYF.

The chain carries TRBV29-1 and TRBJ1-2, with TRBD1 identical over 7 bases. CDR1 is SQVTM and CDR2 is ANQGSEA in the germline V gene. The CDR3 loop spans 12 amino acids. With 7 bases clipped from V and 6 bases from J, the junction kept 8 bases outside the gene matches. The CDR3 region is CSAKTGTDGYTF. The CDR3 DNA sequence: TGCAGCGCCAAGACAGGGACGGATGGCTACACCTTC.

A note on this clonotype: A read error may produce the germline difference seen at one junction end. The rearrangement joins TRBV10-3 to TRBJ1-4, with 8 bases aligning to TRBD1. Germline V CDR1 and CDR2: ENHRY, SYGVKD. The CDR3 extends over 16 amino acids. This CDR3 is CASSMDRERANEKLFF. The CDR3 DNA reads TGTGCCAGCAGTATGGACAGGGAAAGAGCTAATGAAAAACTGTTTTTT.

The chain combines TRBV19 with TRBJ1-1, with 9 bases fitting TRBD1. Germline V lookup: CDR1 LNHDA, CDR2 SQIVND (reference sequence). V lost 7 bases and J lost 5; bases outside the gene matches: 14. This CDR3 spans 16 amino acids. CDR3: CASTPTATGGGTEAFF. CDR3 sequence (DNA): TGTGCCAGTACTCCTACGGCGACAGGGGGAGGGACTGAAGCTTTCTTT.

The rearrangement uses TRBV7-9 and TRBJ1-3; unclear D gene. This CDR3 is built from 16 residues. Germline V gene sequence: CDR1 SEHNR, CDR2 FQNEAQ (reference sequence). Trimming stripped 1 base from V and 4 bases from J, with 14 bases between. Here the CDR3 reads CASSLDGMPVGNTIYF. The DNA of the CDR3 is TGTGCCAGCAGCTTAGATGGGATGCCGGTGGGAAACACCATATATTTT.

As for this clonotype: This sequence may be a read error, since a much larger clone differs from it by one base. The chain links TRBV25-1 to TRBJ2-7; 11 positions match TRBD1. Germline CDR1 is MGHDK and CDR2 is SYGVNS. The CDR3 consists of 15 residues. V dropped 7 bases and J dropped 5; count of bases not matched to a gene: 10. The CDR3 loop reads CASNDSGQGANEQYF. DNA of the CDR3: TGTGCCAGCAATGATTCTGGACAGGGGGCGAACGAGCAGTACTTC.

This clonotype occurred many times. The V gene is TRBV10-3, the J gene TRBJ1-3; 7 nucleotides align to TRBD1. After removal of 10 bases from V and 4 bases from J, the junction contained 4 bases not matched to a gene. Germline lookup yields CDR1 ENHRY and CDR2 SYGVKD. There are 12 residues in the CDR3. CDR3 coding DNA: TGTGCCAGTGGGACAGAGGGAAACACCATATATTTT. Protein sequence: CASGTEGNTIYF.

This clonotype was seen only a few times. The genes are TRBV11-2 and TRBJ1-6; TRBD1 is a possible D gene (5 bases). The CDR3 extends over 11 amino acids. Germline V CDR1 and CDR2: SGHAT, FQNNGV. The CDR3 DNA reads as TGTGCGGGAGGGGATAATTCACCCCTCCACTTT. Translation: CAGGDNSPLHF.

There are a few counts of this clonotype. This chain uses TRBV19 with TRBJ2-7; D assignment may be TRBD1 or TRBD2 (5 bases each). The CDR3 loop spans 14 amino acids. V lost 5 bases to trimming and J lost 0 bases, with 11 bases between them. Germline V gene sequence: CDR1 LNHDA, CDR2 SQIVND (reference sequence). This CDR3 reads CASSEAGSSYEQYF. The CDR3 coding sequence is TGTGCCAGTAGTGAGGCAGGGAGCTCCTACGAGCAGTACTTC. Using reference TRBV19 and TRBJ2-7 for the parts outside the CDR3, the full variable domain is DGGITQSPKYLFRKEGQNVTLSCEQNLNHDAMYWYRQDPGQGLRLIYYSQIVNDFQKGDIAEGYSVSREKKESFPLTVTSAQKNPTAFYLCASSEAGSSYEQYFGPGTRLTVT.

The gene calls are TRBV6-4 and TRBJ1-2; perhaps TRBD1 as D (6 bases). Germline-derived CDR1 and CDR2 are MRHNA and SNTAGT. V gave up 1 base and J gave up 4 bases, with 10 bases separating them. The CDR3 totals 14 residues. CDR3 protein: CASSDFFRGYGYTF. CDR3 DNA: TGTGCCAGCAGTGACTTTTTCAGGGGCTATGGCTACACCTTC.